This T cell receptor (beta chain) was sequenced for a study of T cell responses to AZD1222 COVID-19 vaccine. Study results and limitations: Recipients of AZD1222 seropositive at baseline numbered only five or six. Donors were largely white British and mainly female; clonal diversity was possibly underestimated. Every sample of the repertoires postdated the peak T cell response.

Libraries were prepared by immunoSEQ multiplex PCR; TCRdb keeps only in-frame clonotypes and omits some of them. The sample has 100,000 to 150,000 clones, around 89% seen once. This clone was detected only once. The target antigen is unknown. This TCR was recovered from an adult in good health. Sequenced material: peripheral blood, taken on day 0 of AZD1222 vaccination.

CDR3 loop: CASSLTSAGGSYEQYF. Here the CDR3 DNA reads TGTGCCAGCAGCTTAACTAGCGCCGGGGGCTCCTACGAGCAGTACTTC. The chain carries TRBV7-9 and TRBJ2-7; 7 positions match TRBD2. J gave up 0 bases and V 2 bases, and 7 bases lay outside the gene matches. Germline lookup yields CDR1 SEHNR and CDR2 FQNEAQ (reference sequence). The CDR3 is 16 residues long.